This entry describes one T cell receptor beta chain. Its antigen has not been determined. The input lacks base qualities; no much larger clone sits a single base away. The approximately 41 donors, aged roughly 6 to 95 years, were systemically healthy Caucasian individuals from Russia. About 9.1 milliliters of peripheral blood were collected from each donor into EDTA-treated Vacutainer tubes. Ficoll-Paque density-gradient centrifugation was used to isolate PBMCs, with at least 7 million per sample. Total RNA, at least 6 micrograms per sample, was extracted from PBMCs with Trizol reagent. For every donor, an aliquot of PBMCs went through flow cytometry to measure the percentages of naive CD45RAhigh/CD27high T cells. The source of the sample is a study of blood T cells in healthy people across ages (dated by TCRdb to between 2014 and 2017). Concerning the study at large: In model experiments, template switching captured about one uniquely barcoded TCR beta cDNA molecule for every two T cells. Using deep sequencing normalized with unique cDNA molecular identifiers, the study measured how TCR beta repertoire diversity changes with age. The donors were divided into four age groups: young (average around 16 years), middle-aged (roughly 40), aged (62) and long-lived (nearly 85). To avoid experimental bias, donors of different ages were spread randomly across the sequencing lanes. For two donors (one aged 18 to 30 and one aged 80 or older), the study analyzed two additional independent replicas of 1 million unique cDNA reads from the same blood draw.

Paper-wide results and their limitations: There was a strong correlation between observed TCR beta diversity and the percentage of naive T cells measured by flow cytometry. Because profiling used bulk unsorted PBMCs, naive and antigen-experienced compartments could not be compared conclusively. Estimates of total diversity based on one million sequenced T cells were considered lower bounds and underestimates. As age increased, observed TCR beta diversity per million T cells dropped in a roughly linear way, and a significant reduction was already evident by age 40. Because the CMV infection status of the donors was unknown, age-related changes in expanded clonotypes may potentially have been confounded. Compared with the aged group, the long-lived group had more naive CD4+ T cells, fewer expanded clones and increased TCR diversity, suggesting age selection.

CDR1 is given as SGDLS and CDR2 as YYNGEE, both from the germline V gene. The CDR3 runs 15 residues from the cysteine to the phenylalanine. The retained sequence is limited to the CDR3, 45 bases, with the frame set at the first base. The library came from 5' RACE. The sample was run on an Illumina HiSeq 2500. The second PCR ran for roughly 6 to 11 cycles and used a J-beta primer mix along with a sample-barcoded 5' primer. Each TCR beta cDNA molecule received a unique molecular identifier from a template-switch 5' adaptor carrying 12 random nucleotides. At least 2.5 million CDR3-containing paired-end reads were obtained from each sample. The Mint cDNA synthesis kit, primed by a TRBC-specific oligonucleotide, was used to synthesize first-strand cDNA from all RNA. All cDNA was treated with uracil-DNA glycosylase and then went through a first 18-cycle PCR with the universal primers M1SS and BC2_uni_R. Per the original workflow: Normalization of each sample was performed by random selection of 1 million high-quality reads, each carrying a distinct molecular identifier. Reads with shared molecular identifiers were discarded instead of being binned into consensus sequences. MiTCR, with a Q25 quality threshold and the strictest error-elimination algorithm, was used for CDR3 identification, clonotype clustering and error correction. Lower-bound total TCR beta diversity was estimated with a nonparametric unseen species model using Euler transformation. TCRdb's own reprocessing of the public reads used fastp at Q25 and MiXCR and kept productive beta chains. Every entry covers one CDR3 protein and lists the most common genes and DNA from its rows. These V and J calls are TCRdb output, not the study's own analysis. In this sample the table shows 650,000 to 1,000,000 distinct CDR3 sequences, about 36% of which occur a single time. 10% to 15% of the sample is taken by the ten largest.

The chain is made from TRBV9 and TRBJ2-1, with the D gene possibly TRBD1 or TRBD2, each one fitting 5 bases. The closer fit of TRBJ2-7 to the DNA end suggests the J call may be wrong. Sequenced input: blood. This TCR derives from a man younger than 35 in good health. CDR3 sequence: CASSVVQGAYNEQYF. Read as DNA, the sequence is TGTGCCAGCAGCGTAGTGCAGGGAGCCTACAATGAGCAGTACTTC.